The clone carrying this T cell receptor beta chain has at least ten counts. Antigen unknown. The CDR3 extends 3 residues past the end of the read, so its final part is completed from the germline J gene. Most patients and controls had Caucasian heritage. V was pared by 7 bases and J by 5 bases, with 14 bases of the junction left unmatched. Germline values: CDR1 LNHDA, CDR2 SQIVND (reference sequence). The CDR3 loop spans 16 amino acids. This entry comes from a study of T cell clonality in common variable immunodeficiency. Generated by immunoSEQ multiplex PCR, the TCRdb table keeps only in-frame clones and is missing some. Listed here are roughly 52,000 clones without any singletons, the top ten holding around 3.2%. Overall study findings and caveats: In common variable immunodeficiency, TCR beta chains reportedly carried fewer deletions and N-nucleotide insertions.

This TCR was sampled from a person aged 18 to 70 in good health. The chain has TRBV19 and TRBJ2-3; 8 bases map to TRBD1. The sequenced sample was peripheral blood mononuclear cells. The CDR3 region is CASTIGGRGHEDTQYF. The covered CDR3 bases are TGTGCCAGTACCATCGGAGGCAGGGGGCATGAAGATACG.